This T cell receptor beta chain was documented in a study of spatial heterogeneity in lung cancer. Study summary: Consistently, beta-chain sequences turned up in larger numbers than alpha-chain sequences did. In raw reads, more than 8.5 appearances on average were recorded for each unique TCR and UMI combination.

Each molecule of TCR cDNA was tagged with one unique molecular identifier. TCRdb fed the 5' RACE reads into MiXCR, producing one record per CDR3 protein. Of more than 30,000 distinct CDR3 sequences listed, about 10% were seen once; the top ten hold about 30%. The time point: blood at routine non-recurrence follow-up after resection. Whole RNA, which was extracted from tumor, nontumor lung tissue or frozen PBMC, was sequenced without any cell sorting. Germline assignment: CDR1 SGHTA and CDR2 FQGNSA. With V trimmed by 3 bases and J by 8 bases, 4 bases remained unmatched. The CDR3 length is 15 residues. The receptor's source is a female donor with early-stage non-small cell lung cancer. V gene TRBV7-2 combines with J gene TRBJ2-1, with 13 bases lining up with TRBD2. The sample consisted of PBMCs, taken at follow-up. CDR3 coding DNA: TGTGCCAGCAGCTTCGGGACTAGCGGGGTCTATGAGCAGTTCTTC. Protein product: CASSFGTSGVYEQFF.